Listed below are T cell receptor beta chains from one sample, sequenced in a study of blood T cell repertoires in COVID-19. This table comes from immunoSEQ multiplex PCR, and its TCRdb copy is limited to in-frame clones, with some not included. The sample contains fewer than 200,000 clones, 70% to 90% of which appear only once. Input material: peripheral blood. The receptors derive from a middle-aged man with active or convalescent COVID-19. CDR3s include the opening cysteine and the closing phenylalanine or tryptophan. The order of the fields is CDR3 length, V gene, J gene, clone size, D gene, CDR3 DNA, CDR3 protein. The D gene is left open where the match is weak. Expanded clones get a size class; other rows say once, few or many, or leave the size out.

15,TRBV6-1,TRBJ1-2,once,TRBD1,TGTGCCAGCAGTGAATTCCCCGGGACAGGGGTTGGCTACACCTTC,CASSEFPGTGVGYTF
16,TRBV28,TRBJ2-3,.,TRBD2,TGTGCCAGCAGTTTACGGACTAGCGGTATCACAGATACGCAGTATTTT,CASSLRTSGITDTQYF
15,TRBV28,TRBJ1-6,.,.,TGTGCCAGCAGTTTATTGCGGATTACTAATTCACCCCTCCACTTT,CASSLLRITNSPLHF
13,TRBV30,TRBJ1-2,.,.,TGTGCCTGGAGTGTCTGGGGGGTTAATGGCTACACCTTC,CAWSVWGVNGYTF
17,TRBV7-2,TRBJ1-3,.,.,TGTGCCAGCAGCCTGCATCCCTTGGGGGGGCCTGGAAACACCATATATTTT,CASSLHPLGGPGNTIYF
12,TRBV30,TRBJ2-7,.,.,TGTGCCTGGAACAGGTTAACCTACGAGCAGTACTTC,CAWNRLTYEQYF
15,TRBV28,TRBJ2-7,.,TRBD2,TGTGCCAGCAGTTTAGGACTAGCGGGGAGAACCGAGCAGTACTTC,CASSLGLAGRTEQYF
15,TRBV27,TRBJ1-4,.,.,TGTGCCAGCAGTTTAAGTGACAGGAGGAATGAAAAACTGTTTTTT,CASSLSDRRNEKLFF
12,TRBV4-2,TRBJ1-3,few,.,TGTGCCAGCAGCCCGACAGGAAACACCATATATTTT,CASSPTGNTIYF
13,TRBV28,TRBJ1-5,.,TRBD1,TGTGCCAGCGAGGGGGCCAAGAATCAGCCCCAGCATTTT,CASEGAKNQPQHF
14,TRBV27,TRBJ1-2,once,TRBD1,TGTGCCAGCAGTTTGGGACAGGGAAACTATGGCTACACCTTC,CASSLGQGNYGYTF
16,TRBV5-6,TRBJ1-2,few,.,TGTGCCAGCAGCTTGGAGAGCTGGGGCTCCTCCTATGGCTACACCTTC,CASSLESWGSSYGYTF
15,TRBV7-2,TRBJ2-7,.,.,TGTGCCAGCAGCTTGGCAGGGAGGTTGGACTACGAGCAGTACTTC,CASSLAGRLDYEQYF
13,TRBV12-3/TRBV12-4,TRBJ2-3,.,TRBD2,TGTGCCAGCTTAGCGGGGGGTCGTGATACGCAGTATTTT,CASLAGGRDTQYF
14,TRBV5-1,TRBJ1-6,.,.,TGCGCCAGCAGCTTGGGTCGGAGTACGTCACCCCTCCACTTT,CASSLGRSTSPLHF
15,TRBV6-5,TRBJ2-7,once,TRBD1,TGTGCCAGCAGATCCGGACGGACAGGGGGCGACGAGCAGTACTTC,CASRSGRTGGDEQYF
11,TRBV20-1,TRBJ2-1,once,.,TGCAGTGCTAGAGCAAACAATGAGCAGTTCTTC,CSARANNEQFF
13,TRBV5-4,TRBJ1-2,.,.,TGTGCCAGCAGCTTGGAGGGAGCCTATGGCTACACCTTC,CASSLEGAYGYTF
13,TRBV7-9,TRBJ1-5,few,.,TGTGCCAGCCGCGCCGAACCCAATCAGCCCCAGCATTTT,CASRAEPNQPQHF
16,TRBV2,TRBJ1-1,.,TRBD1,TGTGCCAGCAGCCTGGGACAGGTCCCTTCGAACACTGAAGCTTTCTTT,CASSLGQVPSNTEAFF
14,TRBV11-3,TRBJ1-6,.,.,TGTGCCAGCAGCCCGGCGGGTGGGCTTTCACCCCTCCACTTT,CASSPAGGLSPLHF
14,TRBV10-3,TRBJ2-7,.,.,TGTGCCATCAGTGAACACAGGGAGCTCCACGAGCAGTACTTC,CAISEHRELHEQYF
15,TRBV5-1,TRBJ1-4,.,.,TGCGCCAGCAGCTTGGGTCGCGCGTGGGAGGAAAAACTGTTTTTT,CASSLGRAWEEKLFF
14,TRBV11-2,TRBJ2-7,.,TRBD1,TGTGCCAGCAGCCAGGACAGGGGGAACTACGAGCAGTACTTC,CASSQDRGNYEQYF
13,TRBV30,TRBJ1-1,.,.,TGTGCCTGGAGGCGGGGGGCTGGCACTGAAGCTTTCTTT,CAWRRGAGTEAFF
15,TRBV7-2,TRBJ1-3,once,.,TGTGCCAGCAGCCCTTGGACAGCCTCTGGAAACACCATATATTTT,CASSPWTASGNTIYF
14,TRBV4-3,TRBJ2-1,.,TRBD2,TGCGCCAGCAGCCAGGGACTACAGGTAAATGAGCAGTTCTTC,CASSQGLQVNEQFF
15,TRBV25-1,TRBJ1-4,.,TRBD1,TGTGCCAGCAGCCAGTCCAGGGGGACTAATGAAAAACTGTTTTTT,CASSQSRGTNEKLFF
15,TRBV3-1/TRBV3-2,TRBJ1-4,.,.,TGTGCCAGCGCAATGGGGGGGGCGCTTTTTGAAAAACTGTTTTTT,CASAMGGALFEKLFF
12,TRBV30,TRBJ1-5,.,.,TGTGCCTGGAGTCCAGGCAATCAGCCCCAGCATTTT,CAWSPGNQPQHF
13,TRBV4-1,TRBJ2-1,.,.,TGCGCCAGCAGCCAAGGGGGGGTCAATGAGCAGTTCTTC,CASSQGGVNEQFF
15,TRBV11-1,TRBJ1-2,few,.,TGTGCCAGCAGCTTAGCCCCCGGGGGGAACTATGGCTACACCTTC,CASSLAPGGNYGYTF
17,TRBV7-8,TRBJ2-3,.,TRBD2,TGTGCCAGCAGCTCGTTAAGACTAGCGGGGGCCGGGGATACGCAGTATTTT,CASSSLRLAGAGDTQYF
14,TRBV2,TRBJ1-2,.,TRBD1,TGTGCCAGCAGAGGGACAGTACCTAACTATGGCTACACCTTC,CASRGTVPNYGYTF
16,TRBV19,TRBJ2-5,.,TRBD2,TGTGCCAGTAGCGCAACTAGCGGGGGCCGCCAAGAGACCCAGTACTTC,CASSATSGGRQETQYF
13,TRBV7-9,TRBJ1-4,.,.,TGTGCCAGCAGCTTACGGAGAGGGGAAAAACTGTTTTTT,CASSLRRGEKLFF
13,TRBV7-3,TRBJ2-7,.,.,TGTGCCAGCAGCCCCGGGGGATGGTCCGAGCAGTACTTC,CASSPGGWSEQYF
15,TRBV7-2,TRBJ1-1,.,TRBD1,TGTGCCAGCAGCGACCGGGACAGGGGAAATACTGAAGCTTTCTTT,CASSDRDRGNTEAFF
14,TRBV5-4,TRBJ2-5,.,TRBD2,TGTGCCAGCAGCTTGGATTCTAGCGGGGGGGCTCAGTACTTC,CASSLDSSGGAQYF
14,TRBV6-1,TRBJ2-1,.,.,TGTGCCAGCAGTGACGTGCTCCTAGCAGATGAGCAGTTCTTC,CASSDVLLADEQFF
15,TRBV5-1,TRBJ1-3,.,.,TGCGCCAGCAGCTTGGAGGTGGAGCAAGGAAACACCATATATTTT,CASSLEVEQGNTIYF
14,TRBV5-1,TRBJ1-6,.,TRBD1,TGCGCCAGCAGTCGGGACAGTAATAATTCACCCCTCCACTTT,CASSRDSNNSPLHF
15,TRBV7-8,TRBJ1-5,.,.,TGTGCCAGCAGCCAACTTGGGGGGAGCAATCAGCCCCAGCATTTT,CASSQLGGSNQPQHF
13,TRBV28,TRBJ2-7,few,TRBD1,TGTGCCAGCAGTCCTGGGACAGACAACGAGCAGTACTTC,CASSPGTDNEQYF
16,TRBV9,TRBJ2-3,.,TRBD2,TGTGCCAGCAGCACGAGCGGGGGGGCCAGCGCAGATACGCAGTATTTT,CASSTSGGASADTQYF
13,TRBV21-1,TRBJ1-5,few,.,TGTGCCCCAGATGGACAGGGACCTCAGCCCCAGCATTTT,CAPDGQGPQPQHF
14,TRBV10-3,TRBJ1-2,.,TRBD1,TGTGCCATCAGTCAAGACGGACAGGACTATGGCTACACCTTC,CAISQDGQDYGYTF
11,TRBV30,TRBJ2-5,.,.,TGTGCCTGGAGTGCCGGGGAGACCCAGTACTTC,CAWSAGETQYF
13,TRBV10-2,TRBJ1-1,few,.,TGCGCCAGCAGTGTTTCAGTGAACACTGAAGCTTTCTTT,CASSVSVNTEAFF
13,TRBV5-1,TRBJ2-5,.,.,TGCGCCAGCAGCGCCGTCTTACTCGAGACCCAGTACTTC,CASSAVLLETQYF
14,TRBV7-2,TRBJ2-5,.,.,TGTGCCATCTCCTGGGCCCGAAGGCAAGAGACCCAGTACTTC,CAISWARRQETQYF
14,TRBV7-9,TRBJ1-4,.,.,TGTGCCAGCAGCTTGGAGGGTGGTTTTGAAAAACTGTTTTTT,CASSLEGGFEKLFF
13,TRBV28,TRBJ1-1,.,TRBD1,TGTGCCAGCAGCCCTGACAGGGACACTGAAGCTTTCTTT,CASSPDRDTEAFF
12,TRBV14,TRBJ1-2,few,TRBD1,TGTGCCAGATCCATACCAGGGGGCGGCTACACCTTC,CARSIPGGGYTF
17,TRBV6-6,TRBJ2-3,once,.,TGTGCCAGCAGTCAGACTCGACGGCCCTGGGAGCCAGATACGCAGTATTTT,CASSQTRRPWEPDTQYF
16,TRBV7-8,TRBJ2-7,.,.,TGTGCCAGCAGCTACAGACCGCCGATCCCATCCTACGAGCAGTACTTC,CASSYRPPIPSYEQYF
18,TRBV7-2,TRBJ2-7,.,TRBD2,TGTGCCAGCAGCTCTCCCGGGGGGGAAGCGGGGTTCCCCTACGAGCAGTACTTC,CASSSPGGEAGFPYEQYF
14,TRBV7-9,TRBJ1-2,.,TRBD1,TGTGCCAGCAGCCCCGACAGGGTGGCGGCGGGCTACACCTTC,CASSPDRVAAGYTF